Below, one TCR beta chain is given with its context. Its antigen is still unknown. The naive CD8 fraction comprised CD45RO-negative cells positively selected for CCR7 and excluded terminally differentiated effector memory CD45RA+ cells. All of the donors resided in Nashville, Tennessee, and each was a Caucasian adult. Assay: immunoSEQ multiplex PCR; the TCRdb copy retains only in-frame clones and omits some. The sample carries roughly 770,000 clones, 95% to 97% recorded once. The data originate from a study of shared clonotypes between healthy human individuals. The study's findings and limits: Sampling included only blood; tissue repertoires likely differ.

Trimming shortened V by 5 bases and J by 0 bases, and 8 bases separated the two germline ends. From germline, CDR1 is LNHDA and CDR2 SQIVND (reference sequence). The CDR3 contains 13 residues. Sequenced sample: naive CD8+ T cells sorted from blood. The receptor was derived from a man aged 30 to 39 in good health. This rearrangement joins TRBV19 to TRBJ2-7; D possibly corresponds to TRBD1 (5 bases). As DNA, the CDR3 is TGTGCCAGTAGTGGGGCGGTCTCCTACGAGCAGTACTTC. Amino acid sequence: CASSGAVSYEQYF.